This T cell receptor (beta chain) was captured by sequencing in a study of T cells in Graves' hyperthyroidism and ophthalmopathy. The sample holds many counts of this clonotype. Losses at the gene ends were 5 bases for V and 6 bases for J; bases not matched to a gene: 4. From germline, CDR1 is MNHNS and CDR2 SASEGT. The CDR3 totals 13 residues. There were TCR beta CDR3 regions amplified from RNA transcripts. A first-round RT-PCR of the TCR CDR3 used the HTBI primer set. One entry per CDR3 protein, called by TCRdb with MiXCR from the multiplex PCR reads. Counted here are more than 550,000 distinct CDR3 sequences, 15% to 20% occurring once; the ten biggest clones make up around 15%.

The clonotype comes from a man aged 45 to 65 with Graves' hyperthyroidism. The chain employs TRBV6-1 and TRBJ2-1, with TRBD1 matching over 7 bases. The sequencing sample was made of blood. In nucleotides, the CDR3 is TGTGCCAGCAGTCCCTGGGACAGCAATGAGCAGTTCTTC. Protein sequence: CASSPWDSNEQFF.